A single T cell receptor (beta chain) is shown here with its context. Its antigen is currently unknown. This entry comes from a study of T cells in tuberculosis. Study results and limitations: Smaller distances to GMM-specific TCRs suggested their expansion in active tuberculosis. Using the GMM-specific repertoire gave around 90% accuracy versus around 74% with motifs.

The CDR3 is 15 residues long. Deletions cut 7 bases from V and 4 bases from J, with 17 bases between. Germline V lookup: CDR1 SGHTA, CDR2 FQGNSA. Sequenced by immunoSEQ multiplex PCR; TCRdb stores in-frame clones only, minus some. This table holds more than 35,000 clones, about 96% found once. The receptor was isolated from a donor between 10 and 35 years old with latent tuberculosis or without tuberculosis infection. The chain is built from TRBV7-2 and TRBJ2-1; weak D call: TRBD1 (5 bases). The sample comprised PBMCs. The CDR3 DNA follows: TGTGCCAGCACTCCCGGTGGCCGACAGTACAATGAGCAGTTCTTC. Protein sequence: CASTPGGRQYNEQFF.